This TCR beta chain originates from a study of T cells in Graves' hyperthyroidism and ophthalmopathy. General study findings and limits: Most thyroid clonotypes expanded above 0.001 were also detected in blood. In simple terms, a model built on 13 V-J features told ophthalmopathy apart from stable hyperthyroidism.

Researchers amplified the TCR beta CDR3 regions from RNA transcripts. During a first-round RT-PCR of the TCR CDR3, the HTBI primer set was used. In TCRdb, the multiplex PCR reads were re-called with MiXCR into one record per CDR3 protein. The table includes roughly 500,000 distinct CDR3 sequences, around 46% detected once. The CDR3 covers 11 residues. The V end was cut by 0 bases, the J end by 7 bases, with 4 bases between. Germline V gives CDR1 SGHDT, CDR2 YYEEEE. It was uncontrolled infection, other autoimmune disease, pregnancy or lactation that excluded patients. Worth noting for this clonotype: Its antigen remains unknown.

The rearrangement uses TRBV5-6 and TRBJ1-2, with D uncertain. This receptor was taken from an adult woman with Graves' disease, either hyperthyroidism or ophthalmopathy (not recorded which). The specimen sequenced was peripheral blood or thyroid tissue (not recorded which). CDR3 in DNA: TGTGCCAGCAGCTTGGGGCCTGGCTACACCTTC. Amino acid sequence: CASSLGPGYTF.